The present T cell receptor beta chain was sequenced within a study of Ad26.COV2.S vaccination and SARS-CoV-2 variants. Broader study findings: The study found similar non-spike TCR breadth in vaccine and placebo recipients. Spike-specific TCR breadth was greater after Ad26.COV2.S than placebo.

This CDR3 has 14 amino acids. With 2 bases removed from V and 0 bases from J, the gap between germline ends came to 7 bases. Germline V CDR1 and CDR2: MNHEY, SVGEGT. In the case of this clone: What it binds is not known.

Measured with immunoSEQ multiplex PCR; TCRdb has only the in-frame clones, and not every one. The sample shows more than 120,000 clones, 86% of them seen only once. This TCR derives from a human donor who had recovered from COVID-19. The rearrangement links TRBV6-2 or TRBV6-3 to TRBJ1-2; a possible D gene is TRBD1 (6 bases). The sequencing here drew on peripheral blood, taken after recovery from COVID-19. CDR3 nucleotide sequence: TGTGCCAGCAGTTACGGGGGGCCTAACTATGGCTACACCTTC. Amino acids: CASSYGGPNYGYTF.